This record covers a single TCR beta chain. Its specificity is not known. Trimming left V 0 bases short and J 7 bases short, with 16 bases between. Germline CDR1 is GTSNPN and CDR2 is SVGIG (reference sequence). The CDR3 consists of 15 residues. This entry belongs to a study of T cell responses to AZD1222 COVID-19 vaccine. At the level of the study: Second-dose intervals near 4 or 12 weeks were combined.

Study-level results: Following two doses of AZD1222, Spike-specific TCR breadth and depth rose. Clonal diversity was possibly underestimated, and the donors were mostly white British, with more females. Across the whole spike, CD4 TCRs peaked at regions 160-218 and 743-854.

Data came from immunoSEQ multiplex PCR; TCRdb stores just in-frame clones and leaves some out. Among some 180,000 clones listed, 85% to 90% were seen once. Sequenced here: peripheral blood, sampled on day 0 of AZD1222 vaccination. This rearrangement joins TRBV30 to TRBJ2-1; D ambiguous. The clonotype comes from an adult in good health. CDR3 sequence reads: CAWSVDGRNMNEQFF. In DNA, the CDR3 is TGTGCCTGGAGTGTAGATGGACGGAACATGAATGAGCAGTTCTTC. Supplemented by reference TRBV30 and TRBJ2-1, the full variable domain reads SQTIHQWPATLVQPVGSPLSLECTVEGTSNPNLYWYRQAAGRGLQLLFYSVGIGQISSEVPQNLSASRPQDRQFILSSKKLLLSDSGFYLCAWSVDGRNMNEQFFGPGTRLTVL.